These 29 T cell receptor beta chains originate from one sample sequenced in a study of T cell responses to AZD1222 COVID-19 vaccine. The data were produced by immunoSEQ multiplex PCR, yet TCRdb's version contains in-frame clones alone and is incomplete. The sample holds around 130,000 clones; around 84% are singletons and the top ten take 12%. The sample consisted of peripheral blood, taken on day 0 of AZD1222 vaccination. These receptors were taken from an adult in good health.

The V gene is TRBV10-2, the J gene TRBJ2-1, with D perhaps matching TRBD2 (6 bases). Trimming cost V 3 bases and J 7 bases, with 16 bases left between them. Germline V gives CDR1 WSHSY, CDR2 SAAADI. The CDR3 has 15 amino acids. The CDR3 loop is CASSDMGSGLNEQFF. Written as DNA, the CDR3 is TGCGCCAGCAGTGATATGGGTAGCGGATTGAATGAGCAGTTCTTC.

V usage is TRBV4-2 and J usage is TRBJ2-5; possibly TRBD2 for D (5 bases). This CDR3 has 14 amino acids. V was pared by 3 bases and J by 5 bases, with 13 bases between. Per germline, CDR1 LGHNA and CDR2 YNFKEQ. CDR3 amino acids: CASSQLALDETQYF. The CDR3, as DNA: TGTGCCAGCAGCCAGTTAGCGCTGGATGAGACCCAGTACTTC.

The chain couples TRBV7-9 to TRBJ2-5; possibly TRBD2 for D (5 bases). The germline V gene has CDR1 SEHNR and CDR2 FQNEAQ (reference sequence). The V end was cut by 0 bases, the J end by 5 bases, with 13 bases between. The CDR3 is 15 amino acids. DNA of the CDR3: TGTGCCAGCAGCTTAGCGTTGTGGCTAGCCGAGACCCAGTACTTC. Translated: CASSLALWLAETQYF.

The chain links TRBV6-1 to TRBJ1-3; D call uncertain. Germline CDR1 and CDR2: MNHNS and SASEGT. The germline V and J ends were trimmed by 3 bases and 0 bases, with 9 bases remaining between them. CDR3 size: 15 residues. The CDR3 protein is CASSEDYSSGNTIYF. For the CDR3, the DNA is TGTGCCAGCAGTGAGGACTACTCCTCTGGAAACACCATATATTTT.

The chain carries TRBV27 and TRBJ1-4; the D is unclear. The CDR3 length is 16 residues. Per the germline V gene, CDR1 is MNHEY and CDR2 is SMNVEV (reference sequence). V was clipped by 0 bases and J by 6 bases, with 14 bases between them. The CDR3 bases are TGTGCCAGCAGTTTATCGACCAGCACCGCACATGAAAAACTGTTTTTT. Its translation: CASSLSTSTAHEKLFF.

The chain combines TRBV5-1 with TRBJ1-6, with D possibly being TRBD1 (6 bases). The V gene lost 0 bases and the J gene lost 7 bases, with 11 bases spanning the gap. The CDR3 has 15 residues. CDR1 is SGHRS and CDR2 is YFSETQ in the germline V gene. The CDR3 region is CASSLEEGTNSPLHF. The CDR3 nucleotides are TGCGCCAGCAGCTTGGAGGAGGGGACAAATTCACCCCTCCACTTT. Full variable domain (missing parts from reference TRBV5-1 and TRBJ1-6): KAGVTQTPRYLIKTRGQQVTLSCSPISGHRSVSWYQQTPGQGLQFLFEYFSETQRNKGNFPGRFSGRQFSNSRSEMNVSTLELGDSALYLCASSLEEGTNSPLHFGNGTRLTVT.

J is TRBJ1-2 and V is TRBV7-6, with a weak D call TRBD1 (6 bases). The V gene lost 2 bases and the J gene lost 4 bases, with 20 bases spanning the gap. CDR3 length: 17 amino acids. In germline, CDR1 is SGHVS, CDR2 FNYEAQ. CDR3 nucleotides: TGTGCCAGCAGCTTAATGTCGGGTTCCTCAGGGGTCTATGGCTACACCTTC. Translation: CASSLMSGSSGVYGYTF.

This clone was counted once. V is TRBV5-1 and J is TRBJ2-5; D is possibly TRBD2 (6 bases). Germline V gives CDR1 SGHRS, CDR2 YFSETQ. The CDR3 runs to 14 residues. The V gene lost 4 bases and the J gene lost 2 bases, with 12 bases spanning the gap. CDR3 coding DNA: TGCGCCAGCAGCGCTGGCCGGGGGCAAGAGACCCAGTACTTC. Its protein is CASSAGRGQETQYF.

This clone was seen ten or more times. The chain carries TRBV7-9 and TRBJ1-2; no clear D. V was pared by 1 base and J by 1 base, with 7 bases between. Germline loops: CDR1 SEHNR, CDR2 FQNEAQ (reference sequence). CDR3 length equals 14 residues. The CDR3 protein is CASSLGANNYGYTF. The CDR3, as DNA: TGTGCCAGCAGCTTAGGCGCGAATAACTATGGCTACACCTTC.

This rearrangement joins TRBV7-6 to TRBJ2-1, with 8 bases fitting TRBD2. Germline values: CDR1 SGHVS, CDR2 FNYEAQ. J lost 6 bases, V lost 2 bases, and 9 bases had no gene match. The CDR3 has 16 residues. In DNA, the CDR3 is TGTGCCAGCAGCTTACTCAGCGGGAGTTCTAGCAATGAGCAGTTCTTC. Translated: CASSLLSGSSSNEQFF.

The rearrangement joins TRBV18 to TRBJ1-3; 8 positions match TRBD1. Looked up from germline, CDR1 is KGHSH and CDR2 is LQKENI. This CDR3 comprises 16 residues. With 3 bases clipped from V and 2 bases from J, the junction kept 6 bases outside the gene matches. The CDR3 spells CASSPGQAVTGNTIYF. In nucleotides, the CDR3 is TGTGCCAGCTCACCGGGACAGGCAGTAACTGGAAACACCATATATTTT.

This clone was found a few times. The chain links TRBV12-5 to TRBJ1-1, with unresolved D. This CDR3 has 14 residues. V was shortened by 0 bases and J by 5 bases, with 10 bases between the two germline ends. The germline V gene encodes CDR1 LGHNT and CDR2 FRNRAP. For the CDR3, the DNA is TGTGCTAGTGGTTTGGTACCGGTAATAACTGAAGCTTTCTTT. This sequence encodes CASGLVPVITEAFF.

V is TRBV28 and J is TRBJ2-5; 7 nucleotides line up with TRBD1. The length of the CDR3 is 15 residues. The V gene end was trimmed by 5 bases and the J gene end by 4 bases; junction bases not matched to a gene: 10. Germline assignment: CDR1 MDHEN and CDR2 SYDVKM. This CDR3 is CASSHSGGGGETQYF. The CDR3 DNA follows: TGTGCCAGCAGTCATTCAGGGGGTGGCGGAGAGACCCAGTACTTC.

Many counts were recorded for this clone. This sequence joins TRBV19 and TRBJ1-5, with D perhaps TRBD1 (6 bases). Germline CDR1 is LNHDA and CDR2 is SQIVND (reference sequence). This CDR3 contains 14 residues. Trimming took off 6 bases at V and 5 bases at J, with 14 bases between the two ends. In nucleotides, the CDR3 is TGTGCCAGTAGCGGAGGACAGACTGATCAGCCCCAGCATTTT. Translated, it gives CASSGGQTDQPQHF.

The chain employs TRBV11-2 and TRBJ2-2; D perhaps matches TRBD1 (6 bases). The V gene lost 3 bases and the J gene lost 4 bases, with 12 bases spanning the gap. CDR1 and CDR2 (germline): SGHAT, FQNNGV. The CDR3 is 15 amino acids. CDR3 residues: CASSFAGTSTGELFF. CDR3 nucleotides: TGTGCCAGCAGCTTCGCCGGGACAAGCACCGGGGAGCTGTTTTTT.

This clone showed up just once. The rearrangement links TRBV27 to TRBJ2-3; TRBD2 matches at 8 bases. CDR3 length: 14 residues. Germline assignment: CDR1 MNHEY and CDR2 SMNVEV (reference sequence). V shed 6 bases and J 7 bases; nucleotides not matched to a gene: 9. The CDR3 sequence: CASRPGTSVYTQYF. The CDR3 DNA reads as TGTGCCAGCAGACCCGGGACTAGTGTATATACGCAGTATTTT.

This CDR3 reads CASSLSGGDNGYTF. As DNA, the CDR3 is TGTGCCAGCAGCTTATCAGGGGGCGATAACGGCTACACCTTC. The chain has TRBV7-2 and TRBJ1-2; 8 bases match TRBD1. Losses at the gene ends were 2 bases for V and 8 bases for J; bases not matched to a gene: 7. This CDR3 contains 14 residues. The germline V gene has CDR1 SGHTA and CDR2 FQGNSA. The full variable domain, in which reference TRBV7-2 and TRBJ1-2 provide the parts outside the CDR3, is GAGVSQSPSNKVTEKGKDVELRCDPISGHTALYWYRQSLGQGLEFLIYFQGNSAPDKSGLPSDRFSAERTGGSVSTLTIQRTQQEDSAVYLCASSLSGGDNGYTFGSGTRLTVV.

The count of this clone is one. This chain links TRBV29-1 with TRBJ1-1, with D possibly matching TRBD1 (6 bases). V lost 6 bases, J lost 4 bases, and 18 bases lay in between. The CDR3 has 14 residues. Germline V gene sequence: CDR1 SQVTM, CDR2 ANQGSEA. The CDR3 bases are TGCAGCGTCGTGAAACAGGGAGGTACCACTGAAGCTTTCTTT. Amino acids: CSVVKQGGTTEAFF.

This clone has a single count. The chain has TRBV24-1 and TRBJ1-4; 7 bases fit TRBD1. Germline V gives CDR1 KGHDR, CDR2 SFDVKD. With 5 bases clipped from V and 7 bases from J, the junction kept 9 bases outside the gene matches. CDR3 length: 15 amino acids. CDR3 region: CATSAKTGPGEKLFF. The CDR3 DNA reads as TGTGCCACCAGTGCAAAGACAGGGCCGGGTGAAAAACTGTTTTTT.

V and J are TRBV27 and TRBJ1-2; possibly TRBD1 for D (5 bases). V was shortened by 5 bases and J by 5 bases, with 24 bases between the two germline ends. Per the germline V gene, CDR1 is MNHEY and CDR2 is SMNVEV (reference sequence). The CDR3 has 17 amino acids. The CDR3 here is CASSPPSRSGKVYGYTF. CDR3 nucleotides: TGTGCCAGCAGTCCCCCATCAAGGTCAGGGAAGGTATATGGCTACACCTTC.

The chain joins TRBV7-8 to TRBJ2-2; D call uncertain. Trimming took 4 bases from V and 0 from J, leaving 12 bases between them. CDR1 SGHVS and CDR2 FQNEAQ come from the germline V gene. CDR3 length: 16 residues. The CDR3 DNA reads as TGTGCCAGCAGCTCCGGGTCCCCTTCGAACACCGGGGAGCTGTTTTTT. Its protein product is CASSSGSPSNTGELFF.

V gene TRBV27 combines with J gene TRBJ2-2, with D unclear. V gave up 3 bases and J gave up 4 bases, with 18 bases separating them. This CDR3 region has 17 residues. CDR1 and CDR2 (germline): MNHEY, SMNVEV (reference sequence). In DNA, the CDR3 is TGTGCCAGCAGTTTCAACCGCTGGGTTGTTCGCACCGGGGAGCTGTTTTTT. This codes for CASSFNRWVVRTGELFF.

This clone was found once. CDR3 DNA: TGTGCCAGCAGCCAAGATCTCGGATACGAGCAGTACTTC. Its translation: CASSQDLGYEQYF. V gene TRBV14 combines with J gene TRBJ2-7; D remains unclear. Trimming took off 0 bases at V and 4 bases at J, with 7 bases between the two ends. Germline-derived CDR1 and CDR2 are SGHDN and FVKESK. CDR3 length: 13 amino acids.

The V gene is TRBV6-5, the J gene TRBJ1-2, with 9 bases identical to TRBD1. This CDR3 spans 13 amino acids. After removal of 6 bases from V and 8 bases from J, the junction contained 7 bases not matched to a gene. The germline gives CDR1 MNHEY, CDR2 SVGAGI. The CDR3 coding sequence is TGTGCCAGCAGATCACAGGGGGCAATAGGCTACACCTTC. Translation: CASRSQGAIGYTF.

This clone was found once. V is TRBV10-3 and J is TRBJ1-2; unclear D gene. From germline, CDR1 is ENHRY and CDR2 SYGVKD. V was shortened by 4 bases and J by 4 bases, with 16 bases between the two germline ends. The CDR3 has 15 amino acids. CDR3 protein: CAISGGHMVSYGYTF. The CDR3 DNA sequence: TGTGCCATCAGTGGCGGGCATATGGTTAGCTATGGCTACACCTTC.

The V and J genes are TRBV7-2 and TRBJ1-4; no firm D call. Trimming took off 2 bases at V and 10 bases at J, with 17 bases between the two ends. Germline values: CDR1 SGHTA, CDR2 FQGNSA. This CDR3 has 15 amino acids. The CDR3 loop reads CASSLLGSASGKLFF. In DNA form, the CDR3 reads TGTGCCAGCAGCTTATTAGGGTCCGCCAGCGGAAAACTGTTTTTT.

This chain links TRBV28 with TRBJ1-2, with D possibly TRBD1 on 6 matching bases. Between the trimmed V and J ends, which lost 5 bases and 4 bases, there was a span of 8 bases. CDR1 MDHEN and CDR2 SYDVKM come from the germline V gene. This CDR3 spans 12 amino acids. CDR3: CASSPDSYGYTF. In DNA form, the CDR3 reads TGTGCCAGCAGTCCGGACAGCTATGGCTACACCTTC.

The gene calls are TRBV5-4 and TRBJ1-1, with 8 bases aligning to TRBD1. Germline V gene sequence: CDR1 SGHNT, CDR2 YYREEE (reference sequence). CDR3 size: 14 residues. The V segment lost 4 bases and the J segment 4 bases; nucleotides outside the gene matches: 6. The CDR3 here is CASSGDRGATEAFF. The DNA for the CDR3 is TGTGCCAGCAGCGGTGACAGGGGTGCCACTGAAGCTTTCTTT.

The genes are TRBV24-1 and TRBJ2-1, with D possibly being TRBD1 (6 bases). There are 15 residues in the CDR3. Germline assignment: CDR1 KGHDR and CDR2 SFDVKD. V shed 6 bases and J shed 5 bases, with 16 bases lying between them. CDR3 sequence (DNA): TGTGCCACCAGTTCCGGGACACCGAACCACAATGAGCAGTTCTTC. Translating gives CATSSGTPNHNEQFF.